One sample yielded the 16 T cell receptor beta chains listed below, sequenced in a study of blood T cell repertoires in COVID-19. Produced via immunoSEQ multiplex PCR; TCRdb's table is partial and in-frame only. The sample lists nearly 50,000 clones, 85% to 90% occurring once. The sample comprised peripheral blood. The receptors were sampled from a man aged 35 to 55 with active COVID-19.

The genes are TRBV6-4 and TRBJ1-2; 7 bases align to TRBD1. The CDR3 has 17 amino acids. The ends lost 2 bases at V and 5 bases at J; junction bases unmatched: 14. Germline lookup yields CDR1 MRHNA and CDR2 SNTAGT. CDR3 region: CASSDLGRGVAGYGYTF. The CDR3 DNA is TGTGCCAGCAGTGACCTTGGCAGGGGGGTTGCGGGATATGGCTACACCTTC.

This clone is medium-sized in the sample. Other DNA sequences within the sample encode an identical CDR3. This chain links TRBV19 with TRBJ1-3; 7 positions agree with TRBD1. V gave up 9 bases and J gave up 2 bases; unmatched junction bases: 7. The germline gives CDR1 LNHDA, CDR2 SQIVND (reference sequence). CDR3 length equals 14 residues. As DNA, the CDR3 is TGTGCCAGCACCCCTAGGGGGCCTGGAAACACCATATATTTT. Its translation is CASTPRGPGNTIYF.

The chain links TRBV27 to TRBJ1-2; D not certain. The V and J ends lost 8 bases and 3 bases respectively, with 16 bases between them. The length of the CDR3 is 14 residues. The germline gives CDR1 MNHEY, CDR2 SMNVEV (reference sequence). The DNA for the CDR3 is TGTGCCAGCGCGTGGTCTCGGGGTGACTATGGCTACACCTTC. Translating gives CASAWSRGDYGYTF.

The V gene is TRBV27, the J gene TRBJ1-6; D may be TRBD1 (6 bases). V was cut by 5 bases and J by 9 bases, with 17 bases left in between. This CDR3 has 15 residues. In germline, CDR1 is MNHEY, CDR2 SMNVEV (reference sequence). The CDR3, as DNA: TGTGCCAGCAGTCCCCAGACAGGAAGGATTTCACCCCTCCACTTT. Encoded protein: CASSPQTGRISPLHF.

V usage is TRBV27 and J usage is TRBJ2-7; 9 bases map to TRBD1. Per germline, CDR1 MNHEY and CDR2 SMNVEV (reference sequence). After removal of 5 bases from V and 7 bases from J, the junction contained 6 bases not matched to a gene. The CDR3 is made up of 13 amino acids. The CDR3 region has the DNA TGTGCCAGCAGTACTCGGACAGGGGAGGAGCAGTACTTC. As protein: CASSTRTGEEQYF.

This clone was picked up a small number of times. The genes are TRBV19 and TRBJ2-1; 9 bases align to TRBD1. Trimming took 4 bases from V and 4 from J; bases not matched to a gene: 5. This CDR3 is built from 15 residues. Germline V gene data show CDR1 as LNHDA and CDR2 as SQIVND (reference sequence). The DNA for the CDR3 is TGTGCCAGTAGTACCCAACAGGGGGCTTACAATGAGCAGTTCTTC. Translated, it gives CASSTQQGAYNEQFF.

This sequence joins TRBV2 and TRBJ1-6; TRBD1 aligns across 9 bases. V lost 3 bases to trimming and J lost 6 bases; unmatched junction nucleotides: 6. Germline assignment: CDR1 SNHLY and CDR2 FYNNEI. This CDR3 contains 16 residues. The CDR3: CASSEEGQGLNSPLHF. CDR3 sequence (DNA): TGTGCCAGCAGTGAGGAGGGACAGGGTCTTAATTCACCCCTCCACTTT.

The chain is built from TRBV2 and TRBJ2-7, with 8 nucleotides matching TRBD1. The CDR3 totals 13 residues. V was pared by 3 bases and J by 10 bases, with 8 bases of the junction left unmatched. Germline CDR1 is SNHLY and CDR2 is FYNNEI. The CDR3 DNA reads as TGTGCCAGCAGTGATGACAGGGGTAGATTCCAGTACTTC. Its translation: CASSDDRGRFQYF.

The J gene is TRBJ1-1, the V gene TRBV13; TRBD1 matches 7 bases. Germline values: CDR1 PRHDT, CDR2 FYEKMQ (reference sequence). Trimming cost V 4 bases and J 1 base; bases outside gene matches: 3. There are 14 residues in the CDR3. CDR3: CASSYTGENTEAFF. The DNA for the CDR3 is TGTGCCAGCAGCTACACAGGGGAGAACACTGAAGCTTTCTTT.

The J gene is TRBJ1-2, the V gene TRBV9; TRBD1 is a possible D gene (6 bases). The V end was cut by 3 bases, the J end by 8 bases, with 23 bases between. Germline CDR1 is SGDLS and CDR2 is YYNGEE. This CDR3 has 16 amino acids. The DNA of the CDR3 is TGTGCCAGCAGCGGGGTAACGTTGGGGGCAGAGAAAGGCTACACCTTC. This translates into CASSGVTLGAEKGYTF. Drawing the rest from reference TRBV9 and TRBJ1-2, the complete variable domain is DSGVTQTPKHLITATGQRVTLRCSPRSGDLSVYWYQQSLDQGLQFLIQYYNGEERAKGNILERFSAQQFPDLHSELNLSSLELGDSALYFCASSGVTLGAEKGYTFGSGTRLTVV.

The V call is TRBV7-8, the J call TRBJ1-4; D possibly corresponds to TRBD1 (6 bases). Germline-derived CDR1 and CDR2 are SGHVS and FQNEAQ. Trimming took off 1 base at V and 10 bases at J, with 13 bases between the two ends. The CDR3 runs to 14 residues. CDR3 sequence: CASSLGDTGGKLFF. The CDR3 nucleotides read TGTGCCAGCAGCTTAGGGGACACCGGTGGAAAACTGTTTTTT.

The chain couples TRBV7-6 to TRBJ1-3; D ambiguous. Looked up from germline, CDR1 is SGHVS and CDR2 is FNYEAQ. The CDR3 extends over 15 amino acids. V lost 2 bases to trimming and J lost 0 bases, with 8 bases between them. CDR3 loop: CASSLSRYSGNTIYF. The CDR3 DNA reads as TGTGCCAGCAGCTTAAGCCGGTACTCTGGAAACACCATATATTTT.

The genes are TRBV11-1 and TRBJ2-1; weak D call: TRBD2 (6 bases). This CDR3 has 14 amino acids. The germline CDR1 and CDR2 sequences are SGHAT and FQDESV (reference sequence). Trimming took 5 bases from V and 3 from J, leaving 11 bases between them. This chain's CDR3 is CASSPQDYYNEQFF. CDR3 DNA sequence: TGTGCCAGCAGCCCCCAGGACTACTACAATGAGCAGTTCTTC.

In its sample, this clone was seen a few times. DNA of the CDR3: TGTGCCAGCGCACTACGACCGGGGGGGAGGACCGGGGAGCTGTTTTTT. Translating gives CASALRPGGRTGELFF. This chain joins TRBV28 and TRBJ2-2; 8 bases are shared with TRBD2. Germline V gene lookup returns CDR1 MDHEN and CDR2 SYDVKM. With V trimmed by 8 bases and J by 5 bases, 13 bases remained unmatched. The CDR3 length is 16 residues.

As DNA, the CDR3 is TGTGCCAGCAGCTTATTAGGGAGGGAGGAGACCCAGTACTTC. It specifies CASSLLGREETQYF. This chain connects TRBV11-2 to TRBJ2-5, with 7 bases aligning to TRBD2. The CDR3 consists of 14 residues. Germline CDR1 is SGHAT and CDR2 is FQNNGV. Trimming took 2 bases from V and 5 from J; bases not matched to a gene: 5.

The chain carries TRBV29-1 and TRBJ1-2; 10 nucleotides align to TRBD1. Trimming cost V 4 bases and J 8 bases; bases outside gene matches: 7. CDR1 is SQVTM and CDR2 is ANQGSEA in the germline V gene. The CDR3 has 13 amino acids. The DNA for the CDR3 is TGCAGCGTTGTCCCCGGGACAGGGGTCGGCTACACCTTC. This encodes CSVVPGTGVGYTF.